Following are 9 T cell receptor beta chains from one sample sequenced in a study of OX40 agonist ivuxolimab in advanced cancers. Libraries were prepared by immunoSEQ multiplex PCR; TCRdb keeps only in-frame clonotypes and omits some of them. The table has tens of thousands of clones, around 93% seen once; the top ten hold around 3.9%. Sequenced material: CD4+ or CD8+ T cells sorted from blood, taken in a trial of the OX40 agonist ivuxolimab. These receptor sequences come from an adult with an advanced solid tumor such as melanoma, head and neck, liver or kidney cancer.

The rearrangement joins TRBV7-9 to TRBJ2-7, with 7 bases lining up with TRBD1. Germline values: CDR1 SEHNR, CDR2 FQNEAQ (reference sequence). The CDR3 sequence is 15 residues long. V lost 7 bases, J lost 4 bases, and 13 bases stayed unmatched. CDR3 loop: CASTLLGTELYEQYF. The CDR3 DNA is TGTGCCAGCACTTTACTCGGGACAGAACTTTACGAGCAGTACTTC.

The chain has TRBV19 and TRBJ1-2, with D unresolved. CDR1 is LNHDA, CDR2 SQIVND, per germline (reference sequence). V gave up 1 base and J gave up 4 bases, with 13 bases separating them. The CDR3 is 15 amino acids. CDR3: CASSIGVGNLYGYTF. DNA of the CDR3: TGTGCCAGTAGTATAGGGGTCGGGAACCTCTATGGCTACACCTTC.

The chain couples TRBV11-2 to TRBJ2-1; D perhaps matches TRBD2 (7 bases). The CDR3 loop spans 16 amino acids. The germline V gene has CDR1 SGHAT and CDR2 FQNNGV. The V gene lost 1 base and the J gene lost 4 bases, with 14 bases spanning the gap. CDR3 in amino acids: CASSLAGGASYNEQFF. The CDR3 DNA follows: TGTGCCAGCAGCTTAGCTGGGGGGGCCTCATACAATGAGCAGTTCTTC.

The genes are TRBV15 and TRBJ2-7; perhaps TRBD2 as D (5 bases). Per germline, CDR1 LNHNV and CDR2 YYDKDF (reference sequence). Trimming removed 0 bases at V and 4 bases at J, with 16 bases between. This CDR3 region has 16 residues. The CDR3 DNA reads TGTGCCACCAGCAGAGATGCGACTACTTCCACATACGAGCAGTACTTC. Its translation is CATSRDATTSTYEQYF.

The V and J genes are TRBV4-1 and TRBJ2-3; 9 bases match TRBD2. This CDR3 is built from 17 residues. Germline V lookup: CDR1 MGHRA, CDR2 YSYEKL. V gave up 2 bases and J gave up 3 bases; unmatched junction bases: 9. CDR3 in amino acids: CASSQLSGGATTDTQYF. The CDR3 bases are TGCGCCAGCAGCCAACTTAGCGGGGGAGCCACTACAGATACGCAGTATTTT.

The genes are TRBV19 and TRBJ2-2, with 12 bases identical to TRBD1. Germline-derived CDR1 and CDR2 are LNHDA and SQIVND (reference sequence). Unmatched junction bases numbered 5, after V lost 3 bases and J lost 6 bases. CDR3 size: 16 residues. This CDR3 is CASSIGGTGGSGELFF. DNA of the CDR3: TGTGCCAGTAGTATCGGCGGGACAGGGGGCTCCGGGGAGCTGTTTTTT.

This sequence joins TRBV28 and TRBJ2-5, with D possibly being TRBD1 (5 bases). Per the germline V gene, CDR1 is MDHEN and CDR2 is SYDVKM. V was shortened by 3 bases and J by 4 bases, with 18 bases between the two germline ends. The CDR3 extends over 16 amino acids. This CDR3 reads CASSFLYRGLGETQYF. CDR3 DNA: TGTGCCAGCAGTTTTCTATATAGGGGTTTAGGAGAGACCCAGTACTTC.

The chain carries TRBV7-6 and TRBJ1-4; 7 bases are shared with TRBD1. Trimming cost V 1 base and J 8 bases; bases outside gene matches: 4. The germline CDR1 and CDR2 sequences are SGHVS and FNYEAQ. This CDR3 has 14 amino acids. This CDR3 is CASSLDRGGEKLFF. CDR3 coding DNA: TGTGCCAGCAGCTTAGACAGGGGAGGAGAAAAACTGTTTTTT.

The CDR3 sequence is CASSIDPGAGTEAFF. Here the CDR3 DNA reads TGTGCCAGTAGTATAGATCCGGGGGCAGGTACTGAAGCTTTCTTT. This rearrangement joins TRBV19 to TRBJ1-1, with D perhaps TRBD1 (6 bases). Germline-derived CDR1 and CDR2 are LNHDA and SQIVND (reference sequence). V shed 0 bases and J shed 5 bases, with 13 bases lying between them. The length of the CDR3 is 15 residues.